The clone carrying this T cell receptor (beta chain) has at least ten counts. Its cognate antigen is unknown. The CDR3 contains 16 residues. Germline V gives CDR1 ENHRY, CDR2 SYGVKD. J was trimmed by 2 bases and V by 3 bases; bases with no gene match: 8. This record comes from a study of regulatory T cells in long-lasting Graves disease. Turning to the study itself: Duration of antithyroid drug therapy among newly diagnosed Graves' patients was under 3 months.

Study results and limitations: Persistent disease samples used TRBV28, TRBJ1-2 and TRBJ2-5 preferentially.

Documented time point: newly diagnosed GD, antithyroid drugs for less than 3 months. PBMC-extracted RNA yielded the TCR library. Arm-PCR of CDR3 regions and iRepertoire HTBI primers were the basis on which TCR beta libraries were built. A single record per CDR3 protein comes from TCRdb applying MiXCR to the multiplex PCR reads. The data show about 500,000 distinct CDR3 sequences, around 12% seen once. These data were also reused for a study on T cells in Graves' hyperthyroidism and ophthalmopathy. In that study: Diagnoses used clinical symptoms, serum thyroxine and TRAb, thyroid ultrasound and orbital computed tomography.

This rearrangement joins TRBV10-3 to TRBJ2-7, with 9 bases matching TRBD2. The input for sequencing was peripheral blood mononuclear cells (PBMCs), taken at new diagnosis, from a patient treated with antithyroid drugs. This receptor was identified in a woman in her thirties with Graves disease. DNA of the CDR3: TGTGCCATCAGTGATTTAATGAGCGGGAGGCCCTACGAGCAGTACTTC. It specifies CAISDLMSGRPYEQYF.